The present T cell receptor beta chain was sequenced within a study of blood T cells in healthy people across ages. Germline V gives CDR1 SGHRS, CDR2 YFSETQ. The CDR3 has 13 residues. V lost 5 bases to trimming and J lost 6 bases; unmatched junction nucleotides: 3. As to this clonotype: What it recognizes is unknown.

Then a second PCR, running roughly 6 to 11 cycles, was carried out with a sample-barcoded 5' primer and a J-beta primer mix. A template-switch adaptor with 12 random nucleotides tagged each cDNA molecule. Researchers report that each sample yielded at least 2.5 million CDR3-containing paired-end reads. From the 5' RACE reads, TCRdb called clonotypes with MiXCR, one entry per CDR3 protein. The data hold some 1,500,000 distinct CDR3 sequences, with about 45% observed a single time. Study results and limitations: Diversity of TCR beta per million T cells declined in a roughly linear way with age.

What was sequenced was blood. The clonotype was recovered from a woman between 18 and 29 years old in good health. This chain uses TRBV5-1 with TRBJ2-3, with TRBD2 identical over 10 bases. The DNA of the CDR3 is TGCGCCAGCAGTCCGACTAGCGGGGATACGCAGTATTTT. Translating gives CASSPTSGDTQYF.